Sequencing of this T cell receptor (beta chain) was carried out in a study of beta chain features in type 1 diabetes (dated 2018 in TCRdb). In terms of the full investigation: Mean age, gender distribution, total cell number and subset yield were not different between patients and healthy donors. Across all samples, 107,917,701 sorted cells were examined, and cell number per subset correlated strongly with RNA yield. The study compared the TCRB repertoires of sorted circulating CD4+ T cell subsets in recently diagnosed type 1 diabetes patients with those in matched healthy donors. Regulatory and stem cell-like memory subsets were isolated from only 8 patients and 8 healthy donors, whereas naive and central memory subsets came from all 30 or so donors.

The entire isolated RNA was reverse transcribed using the High Capacity cDNA Reverse Transcription Kit, and thus expressed TCRB transcripts were sequenced. Deep immunoSEQ sequencing was performed on naive, central memory and regulatory T cell samples, with an average of about 3.6 million total reads per sample. After sorted cells were lysed in RLT buffer, RNA was extracted with DNase-treated RNeasy Micro or Mini kits, with the choice depending on cell number. Each cell subset was processed separately to prevent cross-contamination, with patient and healthy donor samples processed together. The immunoSEQ multiplex PCR was used to amplify TCRB sequences from cDNA, generating 87-bp fragments that spanned the CDR3 region. Sequencing of the amplicons was done on the Illumina HiSeq platform. Per the source publication's procedure: PCR bias was computationally corrected using synthetic template baselines, reads within Hamming distance 2 were collapsed, and singletons that could not be merged were discarded. By aligning reads against IMGT, V, D and J genes, CDR3 length, and insertions or deletions at six rearrangement sites were assigned. Within each subset, clonotype counts were normalized to sorted cell number, after which true diversity and Gini coefficients were computed with the tcR R package. The overlap coefficient, calculated on TCRB nucleotide sequences, was used to measure repertoire sharing. Out-of-frame TCRB sequences from naive cells were analyzed as a proxy for the pre-selection repertoire. TCRdb limited this immuneACCESS table to in-frame rearrangements with V and J called. A share of clones is missing; checked studies link under half to unresolved V genes, and the rest is unexplained. The V and J calls and clone size are taken from that table; D and trimming were inferred from the DNA. This sample holds about 450,000 clones; approximately 10% were observed only once. Of the sample, 0.035% to 0.05% is held by the ten largest clones.

The V and J ends are trimmed by 2 bases and 3 bases, leaving 9 bases between them. The CDR3 has 14 amino acids, counting the end cysteine and phenylalanine. Of the read, only the CDR3 DNA is kept; its 42 bases are in frame from base 1. The germline V gene specifies SGDLS as CDR1 and YYNGEE as CDR2. Broad study findings and their caveats: Because cDNA was sequenced instead of genomic DNA, activated cells with high expression could be over-represented, although the groups did not differ in activation or CD3 levels. HLA sub-analyses involved small numbers of individuals, so any influence of HLA type on TCRB rearrangement remained unresolved. Naive, central memory and regulatory TCRB repertoires appeared more similar among patients than among healthy donors. In all four CD4+ subsets, TCRB CDR3 length was moderately but significantly shorter in type 1 diabetes patients. Shorter templates might have been favored by PCR, but patient and control samples were amplified and corrected together, so both groups would have been affected equally by any skew. At VDJ recombination sites, patients with type 1 diabetes made fewer insertions and deleted more nucleotides, a pattern implying thymic rearrangement abnormalities.

With respect to this clone: Its antigen is not yet known. Per-base quality was not reported, and no clone a single base away is much larger than it.

From each donor, a single peripheral blood sample of approximately 120 mL on average was drawn into heparinised tubes. Using a panel that included CD45RO, CCR7, CD25, CD127, CD95 and CD27, naive, central memory, regulatory and stem cell-like memory CD4+ T cells were sorted on a BD FACSAria II. Purity was above 95% for every sorted population. PBMCs were isolated immediately by Lymphoprep density gradient centrifugation and stained directly without culture. Samples were stained and sorted in pairs, with one healthy donor and one patient per experiment, so that batch effects were minimized. What was sequenced was naive CD4+ T cells from blood. The sample's cell subset or site, from its label and the paper: true naive CD4+ T cells. This TCR was sampled from a woman younger than 35 in good health. The V and J segments used are TRBV9 and TRBJ2-1, with the D gene too uncertain to name. The DNA sequence is as follows: TGTGCCAGCAGCGTGCAGGATAGCTACAATGAGCAGTTCTTC. This translates into CASSVQDSYNEQFF.